The present TCR beta chain was sequenced within a study of shared clonotypes between healthy human individuals. The V gene's germline CDR1 is WSHSY and CDR2 SAAADI. The CDR3 has 15 amino acids. Germline trimming cut 0 bases from V and 8 bases from J; bases unmatched to any gene: 4. Original data processing: ImmunoSEQ output lacked quality scores and full-length reads, limiting matched filtering. Here immunoSEQ multiplex PCR was the method, and the copy in TCRdb shows in-frame clones only, minus some. That table furnishes V, J and clone size, whereas the DNA furnished D and trimming. The data hold about 800,000 clones, with 95% to 97% observed a single time. CD45RO-negative cells were positively selected for CCR7, leaving out terminally differentiated effector memory CD45RA+ cells. The table lists this clone with a count of one. The antigen remains undetermined. Study outcomes and limitations: Sequencing depth was expected to influence donor clonotype sharing. Among the subsets, naive ones generally showed larger estimated richness than memory ones.

The origin of this receptor is a man younger than 40 in good health. The rearrangement links TRBV10-2 to TRBJ1-4, with 9 nucleotides matching TRBD1. The material sequenced was naive CD8+ T cells sorted from blood. CDR3 protein: CASSESADRGEKLFF. The CDR3 coding sequence is TGCGCCAGCAGTGAGTCAGCGGACAGGGGCGAAAAACTGTTTTTT.